These 28 T cell receptor beta chains share one sample of origin, sequenced in a study of blood T cell repertoires in COVID-19. Clones were read by immunoSEQ multiplex PCR, and TCRdb kept only the in-frame ones, dropping some. This table holds 30,000 or so clones, about 78% found once. The sequenced sample consisted of peripheral blood. The receptors originated from a man at least 80 years old with acute or convalescent COVID-19.

This rearrangement joins TRBV30 to TRBJ2-5; 10 bases align to TRBD1. V was clipped by 2 bases and J by 5 bases; unmatched bases: 5. Germline V gene lookup returns CDR1 GTSNPN and CDR2 SVGIG (reference sequence). The CDR3 loop spans 14 amino acids. The CDR3 DNA reads TGTGCCTGGAGTTCTGACAGGGGGCTGGAGACCCAGTACTTC. Translated, it gives CAWSSDRGLETQYF.

This clone was seen only a few times. The chain combines TRBV19 with TRBJ1-1; weak D call: TRBD1 (5 bases). Trimming pared 0 bases from V and 1 base from J, leaving 24 bases between. Germline values: CDR1 LNHDA, CDR2 SQIVND (reference sequence). The CDR3 is 20 residues long. The CDR3 reads CASSIEMRRGRDGSNTEAFF. In DNA, the CDR3 is TGTGCCAGTAGTATAGAGATGAGGAGGGGAAGGGACGGTTCGAACACTGAAGCTTTCTTT.

The CDR3 sequence is CASSKRDTQYF. The CDR3 DNA reads as TGTGCCAGCAGTAAGCGGGATACGCAGTATTTT. The V call is TRBV6-5, the J call TRBJ2-3; the D gene is possibly TRBD2 (5 bases). The CDR3 runs to 11 residues. Germline V gene lookup returns CDR1 MNHEY and CDR2 SVGAGI. Trimming took off 5 bases at V and 6 bases at J, with 6 bases between the two ends.

The genes are TRBV6-5 and TRBJ1-4; a possible D gene is TRBD1 (6 bases). Germline assignment: CDR1 MNHEY and CDR2 SVGAGI. V was pared by 0 bases and J by 11 bases, with 10 bases between. CDR3 size: 13 residues. In nucleotides, the CDR3 is TGTGCCAGCAGTTACTCGAAGGGGGGGAAACTGTTTTTT. This encodes CASSYSKGGKLFF.

V and J are TRBV6-4 and TRBJ1-2, with 10 bases that match TRBD1. Germline V gene sequence: CDR1 MRHNA, CDR2 SNTAGT. After removal of 6 bases from V and 2 bases from J, the junction contained 9 bases not matched to a gene. The CDR3 consists of 16 residues. The CDR3 DNA follows: TGTGCCAGCAGCAGGGAGCCGGGACAGGGGAACTATGGCTACACCTTC. Translating gives CASSREPGQGNYGYTF.

In this sample, this clone turned up a few times. V is TRBV11-3 and J is TRBJ2-1, with 10 nucleotides matching TRBD2. Germline CDR1 is SGHNT and CDR2 is YENEEA. The CDR3 runs to 15 residues. The ends lost 6 bases at V and 5 bases at J; junction bases unmatched: 7. The CDR3 DNA is TGTGCCAGCAGTGTCGGGACTAGCGAAAACAATGAGCAGTTCTTC. Translated: CASSVGTSENNEQFF.

V and J are TRBV6-1 and TRBJ2-6; TRBD1 might be the D (6 bases). The CDR3 covers 17 residues. V was pared by 4 bases and J by 0 bases, with 13 bases between. From germline, CDR1 is MNHNS and CDR2 SASEGT. In nucleotides, the CDR3 is TGTGCCAGCAGTGCCCTACAGGGAAGCTCTGGGGCCAACGTCCTGACTTTC. Translated, it gives CASSALQGSSGANVLTF.

The CDR3 bases are TGTGCCAGCAGCTTGGCCAATCCAGGAAGAGGGATTGACACTGAAGCTTTCTTT. Translated: CASSLANPGRGIDTEAFF. This chain connects TRBV7-7 to TRBJ1-1, with D uncertain. Trimming cost V 3 bases and J 3 bases, with 23 bases left between them. The CDR3 loop spans 18 amino acids. In germline, CDR1 is SSHAT, CDR2 FNYEAQ (reference sequence).

This clone was counted between two and nine times. The CDR3 nucleotides read TGTGCCACCAGTGATTCGAACGCGCGCTACACCTTC. Translating it yields CATSDSNARYTF. The chain joins TRBV24-1 to TRBJ1-2; D ambiguous. Germline CDR1 is KGHDR and CDR2 is SFDVKD. CDR3 length: 12 amino acids. Trimming stripped 2 bases from V and 9 bases from J, with 9 bases between.

The chain links TRBV6-6 to TRBJ2-7; 9 bases match TRBD1. Unmatched junction bases numbered 5, after V lost 6 bases and J lost 2 bases. This CDR3 comprises 14 residues. Looked up from germline, CDR1 is MNHNY and CDR2 is SVGAGI (reference sequence). This CDR3 is CASRQGQGAYEQYF. The DNA for the CDR3 is TGTGCCAGCAGGCAGGGACAGGGAGCCTACGAGCAGTACTTC.

CDR3 loop: CASRISGGSDSPLHF. The CDR3 bases are TGTGCCAGTAGGATCTCAGGGGGCTCGGATTCACCCCTCCACTTT. The chain is built from TRBV19 and TRBJ1-6, with 8 bases fitting TRBD1. This CDR3 is built from 15 residues. The germline gives CDR1 LNHDA, CDR2 SQIVND (reference sequence). Trimming took 6 bases from V and 8 from J; bases not matched to a gene: 9.

This chain joins TRBV4-1 and TRBJ1-6, with 7 positions matching TRBD1. The CDR3 contains 17 residues. Germline CDR1 is MGHRA and CDR2 is YSYEKL. The trim removed 3 bases at V and 8 bases at J, leaving 13 bases unmatched. CDR3 loop: CASSHLPPGQKYSPLHF. DNA of the CDR3: TGCGCCAGCAGCCATCTTCCTCCGGGACAGAAATATTCACCCCTCCACTTT.

The chain combines TRBV19 with TRBJ2-2; D gene unclear. CDR3 size: 13 residues. V was shortened by 4 bases and J by 7 bases, with 10 bases between the two germline ends. CDR1 and CDR2 (germline): LNHDA, SQIVND (reference sequence). The CDR3 DNA reads as TGTGCCAGTAGTAGTGTAGAGATCGGGGAGCTGTTTTTT. Translating gives CASSSVEIGELFF.

The chain joins TRBV11-2 to TRBJ2-7, with D maybe TRBD1 (5 bases). The CDR3 covers 15 residues. In germline, CDR1 is SGHAT, CDR2 FQNNGV. Trimming cost V 1 base and J 6 bases, with 16 bases left between them. The CDR3 DNA reads TGTGCCAGCAGCTTAGTCTCTCAGGGCCGAGGCGAGCAGTACTTC. It translates to CASSLVSQGRGEQYF.

CDR3: CASSIKRGPTYGYTF. The CDR3 DNA sequence: TGTGCCAGTAGTATCAAGAGGGGGCCGACCTATGGCTACACCTTC. V is TRBV19 and J is TRBJ1-2; 7 bases agree with TRBD1. The CDR3 loop spans 15 amino acids. The V segment lost 3 bases and the J segment 4 bases; nucleotides outside the gene matches: 8. Germline V gene sequence: CDR1 LNHDA, CDR2 SQIVND (reference sequence).

This clone was seen only a few times. This chain links TRBV4-3 with TRBJ1-4, with TRBD1 as a possible D gene (5 bases). The CDR3 consists of 15 residues. Germline V gene sequence: CDR1 LGHNA, CDR2 YSLEER. Deletions cut 3 bases from V and 3 bases from J, with 11 bases between. In DNA form, the CDR3 reads TGCGCCAGCAGCCAGTCCAGGGTTTCTAATGAAAAACTGTTTTTT. Translating gives CASSQSRVSNEKLFF.

This rearrangement joins TRBV19 to TRBJ2-1; 10 bases match TRBD2. J gave up 4 bases and V 5 bases, and 8 bases lay outside the gene matches. The V gene's germline CDR1 is LNHDA and CDR2 SQIVND (reference sequence). This CDR3 spans 16 amino acids. Here the CDR3 DNA reads TGTGCCAGTAGTCTTCATAGCGGGGGGTCGTACAATGAGCAGTTCTTC. It specifies CASSLHSGGSYNEQFF.

Comments on this clone: Within the sample, other DNA sequences also encode this same CDR3. The chain has TRBV19 and TRBJ1-2; no clear D gene. Trimming removed 2 bases from V and 1 base from J, with 5 bases in between. The CDR3 loop spans 13 amino acids. CDR1 LNHDA and CDR2 SQIVND come from the germline V gene (reference sequence). DNA for the CDR3: TGTGCCAGTAGTATAACAGTTAACTATGGCTACACCTTC. This sequence encodes CASSITVNYGYTF.

This clone came up a few times. The chain employs TRBV7-8 and TRBJ1-2; D unclear. Trimming stripped 1 base from V and 5 bases from J, with 14 bases between. Germline values: CDR1 SGHVS, CDR2 FQNEAQ. There are 15 residues in the CDR3. CDR3 protein: CASSLVEGVGYGYTF. CDR3 in DNA: TGTGCCAGCAGCTTAGTGGAGGGAGTAGGGTATGGCTACACCTTC. The variable domain in full, completed from reference TRBV7-8 and TRBJ1-2, reads GAGVSQSPRYKVAKRGQDVALRCDPISGHVSLFWYQQALGQGPEFLTYFQNEAQLDKSGLPSDRFFAERPEGSVSTLKIQRTQQEDSAVYLCASSLVEGVGYGYTFGSGTRLTVV.

This clone was counted at least ten times. This chain's CDR3 is CASSIQGAGYGYTF. CDR3 nucleotide sequence: TGTGCCAGCAGTATACAGGGGGCAGGCTATGGCTACACCTTC. The genes are TRBV2 and TRBJ1-2, with TRBD1 identical over 9 bases. Germline lookup yields CDR1 SNHLY and CDR2 FYNNEI. Trimming took 5 bases from V and 4 from J; bases not matched to a gene: 5. This CDR3 has 14 amino acids.

The genes are TRBV7-2 and TRBJ2-3; no definite D call. The V and J ends lost 3 bases and 2 bases respectively, with 12 bases between them. Germline CDR1 is SGHTA and CDR2 is FQGNSA. CDR3 length: 15 residues. This CDR3 reads CASSFRSIDTDTQYF. As DNA, the CDR3 is TGTGCCAGCAGCTTCCGGTCGATAGACACAGATACGCAGTATTTT.

This clone was seen at least ten times. The chain links TRBV7-9 to TRBJ2-7; no firm D call. The CDR3 consists of 15 residues. Germline CDR1 reads SEHNR; CDR2 reads FQNEAQ (reference sequence). V was trimmed by 1 base and J by 5 bases, leaving 15 bases between them. The CDR3 bases are TGTGCCAGCAGCTTAGAACAGAGCCCTCCTGACGAGCAGTACTTC. Amino acid sequence: CASSLEQSPPDEQYF. Combining the CDR3 with reference TRBV7-9 and TRBJ2-7 gives the whole variable domain DTGVSQNPRHKITKRGQNVTFRCDPISEHNRLYWYRQTLGQGPEFLTYFQNEAQLEKSRLLSDRFSAERPKGSFSTLEIQRTEQGDSAMYLCASSLEQSPPDEQYFGPGTRLTVT.

This chain uses TRBV4-1 with TRBJ2-5; perhaps TRBD2 as D (5 bases). The CDR3 is made up of 14 amino acids. Trimming shortened V by 4 bases and J by 2 bases, and 11 bases separated the two germline ends. The germline gives CDR1 MGHRA, CDR2 YSYEKL. The CDR3 here is CASSRLQRQETQYF. The CDR3 DNA sequence: TGCGCCAGCAGCCGACTACAGAGACAAGAGACCCAGTACTTC.

The gene calls are TRBV6-5 and TRBJ2-6; TRBD2 might be the D (6 bases). This CDR3 contains 15 residues. Per the germline V gene, CDR1 is MNHEY and CDR2 is SVGAGI. Trimming pared 2 bases from V and 2 bases from J, leaving 7 bases between. CDR3 in amino acids: CASSYSGPGANVLTF. The CDR3 DNA sequence: TGTGCCAGCAGTTACAGCGGGCCTGGGGCCAACGTCCTGACTTTC.

This clone occurred once. A junction end diverges from the germline sequence, so it may reflect a read error. The rearrangement uses TRBV12-3 or TRBV12-4 and TRBJ1-2; 9 bases are shared with TRBD1. The CDR3 sequence is 13 residues long. This CDR3 is CASRSSGTGTFSF. Here the CDR3 DNA reads TGTGCCAGCAGGTCATCTGGGACAGGGACCTTCTCGTTC.

The chain recombines TRBV6-5 with TRBJ1-1; tentatively, D is TRBD1 (5 bases). Germline CDR1 and CDR2: MNHEY and SVGAGI. The V and J ends lost 6 bases and 6 bases respectively, with 11 bases between them. This CDR3 is built from 12 residues. CDR3 region: CASRGVGPEAFF. CDR3 bases: TGTGCCAGCAGAGGGGTTGGCCCTGAAGCTTTCTTT.

The DNA for the CDR3 is TGCAGCGTCCCTGGGGGGGCGGACACCGGGGAGCTGTTTTTT. Translation: CSVPGGADTGELFF. The J gene is TRBJ2-2, the V gene TRBV29-1; a weak D match, TRBD2 (7 bases). The CDR3 runs 14 residues. Germline CDR1 reads SQVTM; CDR2 reads ANQGSEA. V lost 6 bases, J lost 3 bases, and 14 bases lay in between.

The rearrangement joins TRBV7-9 to TRBJ2-5, with TRBD2 identical over 12 bases. This CDR3 has 15 amino acids. V was pared by 5 bases and J by 5 bases, with 6 bases of the junction left unmatched. The germline V gene encodes CDR1 SEHNR and CDR2 FQNEAQ (reference sequence). In DNA, the CDR3 is TGTGCCAGCAGCCGGACTAGCGGGGAATTTGAGACCCAGTACTTC. Translation: CASSRTSGEFETQYF.